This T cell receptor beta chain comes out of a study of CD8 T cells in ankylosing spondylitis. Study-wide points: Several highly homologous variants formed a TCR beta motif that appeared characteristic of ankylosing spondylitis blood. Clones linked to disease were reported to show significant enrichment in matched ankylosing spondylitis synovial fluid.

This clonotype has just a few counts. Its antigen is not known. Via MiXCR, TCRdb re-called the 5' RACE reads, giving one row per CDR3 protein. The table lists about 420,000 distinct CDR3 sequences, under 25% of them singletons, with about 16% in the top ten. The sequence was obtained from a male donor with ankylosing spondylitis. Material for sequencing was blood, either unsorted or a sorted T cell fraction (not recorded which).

Here the CDR3 DNA reads TGCAGCGTTGGGACTAGCGGGCTCCAAGAGACCCAGTACTTC. It encodes CSVGTSGLQETQYF. The chain employs TRBV29-1 and TRBJ2-5; TRBD2 agrees at 11 bases. The CDR3 extends over 14 amino acids. CDR1 is SQVTM, CDR2 ANQGSEA, per germline. V shed 4 bases, J shed 1 base, and the junction held 2 bases outside the gene matches.